This TCR beta chain was sequenced during a study of CD8 T cells in Susac syndrome. Looking at the study overall: Patients with Susac syndrome were therapy-naive, on corticosteroids, or on intravenous immunoglobulin alone at blood draw. The study, taken as a whole, reports: Acknowledgment was made by the study that its TCR sequencing and HLA analysis involved a relatively small number of individuals.

Reverse transcription of about 0.45 to 1 ug RNA was carried out with random hexamers. An immunoSEQ multiplex PCR generated amplified TCR beta CDR3 products spanning 54 Vbeta and 13 Jbeta. Each CDR3 protein is one row after TCRdb ran MiXCR on the immunoSEQ multiplex PCR reads. The sample has some 200,000 distinct CDR3 sequences, over 75% seen once. Remarks on this clonotype: Its antigen is as yet unknown.

Trimming stripped 1 base from V and 4 bases from J, with 2 bases between. Germline V gene data show CDR1 as SGHAT and CDR2 as FQNNGV. This CDR3 is 12 amino acids long. TCR beta was sequenced from blood CD8+ and CD4+ T cells. This chain connects TRBV11-2 to TRBJ1-3; D gene ambiguous. The sample was CD4+ T cells from PBMCs. This sequence was found in a human donor with Susac syndrome. CDR3 nucleotides: TGTGCCAGCAGCTTAGGCGGAAACACCATATATTTT. The encoded protein is CASSLGGNTIYF.